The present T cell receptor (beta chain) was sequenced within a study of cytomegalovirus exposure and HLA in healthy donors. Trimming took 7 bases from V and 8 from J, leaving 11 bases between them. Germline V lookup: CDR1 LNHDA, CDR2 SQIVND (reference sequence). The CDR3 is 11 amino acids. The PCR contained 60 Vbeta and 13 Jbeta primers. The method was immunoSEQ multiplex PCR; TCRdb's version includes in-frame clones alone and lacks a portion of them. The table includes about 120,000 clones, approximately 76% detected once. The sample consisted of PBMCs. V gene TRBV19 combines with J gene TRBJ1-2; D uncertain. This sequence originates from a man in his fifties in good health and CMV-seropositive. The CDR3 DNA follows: TGTGCCAGTAATGATGGAGGCGGCTACACCTTC. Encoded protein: CASNDGGGYTF.